This T cell receptor (beta chain) is drawn from a study of cytotoxic CD8 clonotypes in ibrutinib-treated CLL. Worth noting for this clone: At one boundary the junction diverges from the germline segment, which might be a read error.

Assay used: immunoSEQ multiplex PCR; TCRdb lists only in-frame clones, some missing. Here the sample spans about 50,000 clones, about three fifths being singletons. The length of the CDR3 is 14 residues. Germline V gene lookup returns CDR1 SNHLY and CDR2 FYNNEI. The material was PBMCs, obtained after 24 months of ibrutinib treatment. This clonotype originated in a human donor with chronic lymphocytic leukemia. V usage is TRBV2 and J usage is TRBJ2-2; D remains ambiguous. In nucleotides, the CDR3 is TGTGCCAGCACGCGAGATATGAACGCCGGGGAGCTGTTTTTT. The encoded protein is CASTRDMNAGELFF.